This T cell receptor (beta chain) emerged from a study of cytomegalovirus exposure and HLA in healthy donors. Study context: Among the 398 genotyped donors, approximately 80% were placed in the Caucasian-associated ancestry cluster. General study findings and limits: Information on immune exposure was restricted to one variable (CMV serostatus). An analysis done earlier found most TCR beta V segments productive about 87% or about 30% of the time.

Primers: 60 Vbeta forward and 13 Jbeta reverse. As processed by the authors: In a later analysis, 60 million to 90 million unique TCR beta chains included roughly 11 million shared by two or more donors. The data were produced by immunoSEQ multiplex PCR, yet TCRdb's version contains in-frame clones alone and is incomplete. The DNA gave D and trimming, while V, J and clone size come from that table. The repertoire holds tens of thousands of clones, with over 55% as singletons. The V end was cut by 0 bases, the J end by 0 bases, with 12 bases between. The CDR3 totals 16 residues. Germline V CDR1 and CDR2: MGHRA, YSYEKL. Worth noting for this clone: Its antigen is still unknown.

Specimen: PBMCs. The TCR was taken from a woman between 25 and 40 years old in good health and CMV-seronegative. This chain joins TRBV4-1 and TRBJ2-7; D may be TRBD2 (6 bases). CDR3 region: CASSQDGGSGSYEQYF. The CDR3 DNA follows: TGCGCCAGCAGCCAAGATGGAGGTAGCGGCTCCTACGAGCAGTACTTC.